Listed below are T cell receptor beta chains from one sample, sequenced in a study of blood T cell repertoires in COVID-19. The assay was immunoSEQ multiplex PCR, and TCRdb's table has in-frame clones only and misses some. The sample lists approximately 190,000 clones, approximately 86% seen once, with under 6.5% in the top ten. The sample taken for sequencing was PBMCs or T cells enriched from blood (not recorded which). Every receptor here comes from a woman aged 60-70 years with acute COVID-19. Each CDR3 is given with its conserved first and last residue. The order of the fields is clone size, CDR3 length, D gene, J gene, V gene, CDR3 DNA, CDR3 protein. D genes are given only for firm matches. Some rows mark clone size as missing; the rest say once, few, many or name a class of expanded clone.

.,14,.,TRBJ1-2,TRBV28,TGTGCCAGCAGTTTATTTACGGGAGGAATTGGCTACACCTTC,CASSLFTGGIGYTF
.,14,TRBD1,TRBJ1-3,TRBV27,TGTGCCAGCATTGGACAGGGATCTGGAAACACCATATATTTT,CASIGQGSGNTIYF
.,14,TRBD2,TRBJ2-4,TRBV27,TGTGCCAGCAGGCGTAGCGGGGACAAAAACATTCAGTACTTC,CASRRSGDKNIQYF
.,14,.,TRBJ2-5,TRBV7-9,TGTGCCAGCAGCTTAGGAGCTAGTTGGGAGACCCAGTACTTC,CASSLGASWETQYF
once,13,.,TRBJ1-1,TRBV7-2,TGTGCCAGCAGCTCCTTCAGAAGCGCTGAAGCTTTCTTT,CASSSFRSAEAFF
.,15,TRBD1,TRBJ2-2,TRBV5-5,TGTGCCAGCAGCCGTATGACAGGGACCACCGGGGAGCTGTTTTTT,CASSRMTGTTGELFF
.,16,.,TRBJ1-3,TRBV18,TGTGCCAGCTCACCACAGAAGGTGGGACTTGGAAACACCATATATTTT,CASSPQKVGLGNTIYF
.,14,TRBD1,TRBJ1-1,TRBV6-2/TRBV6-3,TGTGCCAGCAGTTCGCATACAGGGGGGACTGAAGCTTTCTTT,CASSSHTGGTEAFF
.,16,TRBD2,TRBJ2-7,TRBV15,TGTGCCACCAGCAGGGGGACTAGTGGGAGGGCCCACGAGCAGTACTTC,CATSRGTSGRAHEQYF
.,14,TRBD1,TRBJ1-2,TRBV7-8,TGTGCCAGCAGCTTCAGGGGGCGCGGCTATGGCTACACCTTC,CASSFRGRGYGYTF
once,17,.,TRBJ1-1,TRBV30,TGTGCCTGGAGCCTAAAACCGGGGTGGAGTATGAACACTGAAGCTTTCTTT,CAWSLKPGWSMNTEAFF
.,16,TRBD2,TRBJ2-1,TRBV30,TGTGCCTGGATCACCCACACGCGGGAGTCTTACAATGAGCAGTTCTTC,CAWITHTRESYNEQFF
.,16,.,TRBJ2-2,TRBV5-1,TGCGCCAGCAGTGCTGAGTCCTCCATTTACACCGGGGAGCTGTTTTTT,CASSAESSIYTGELFF
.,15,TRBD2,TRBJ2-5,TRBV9,TGTGCCAGCAGCTTACCAGCGGGAGTAGAAGAGACCCAGTACTTC,CASSLPAGVEETQYF
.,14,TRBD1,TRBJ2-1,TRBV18,TGTGCCAGCTCACTCGGACAGGGCCTCAATGAGCAGTTCTTC,CASSLGQGLNEQFF
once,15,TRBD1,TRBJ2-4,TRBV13,TGTGCCAGCAGCTTAGTAACAGGGGGAATGAACATTCAGTACTTC,CASSLVTGGMNIQYF
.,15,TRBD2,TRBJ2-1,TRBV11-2,TGTGCCAGCAGCTTATACCTAGCGGGAGTCTATGAGCAGTTCTTC,CASSLYLAGVYEQFF
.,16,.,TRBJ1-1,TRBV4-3,TGCGCCAGCAGCCAAGATAGGCGGGGCCTGAACACTGAAGCTTTCTTT,CASSQDRRGLNTEAFF
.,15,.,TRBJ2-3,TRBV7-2,TGTGCCAGCAGCTTAGCGGGAGTCAGCACAGATACGCAGTATTTT,CASSLAGVSTDTQYF
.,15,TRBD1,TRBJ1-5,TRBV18,TGTGCCAGCTCATTCACAGGGGTTGGGAATCAGCCCCAGCATTTT,CASSFTGVGNQPQHF
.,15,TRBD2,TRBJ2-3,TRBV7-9,TGTGCCAGCAGCATTAGCGGGGGCACAAGGAATACGCAGTATTTT,CASSISGGTRNTQYF
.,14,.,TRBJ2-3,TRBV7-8,TGTGCCAGCAGCTTAGTCCAGGGGAGGGGTACGCAGTATTTT,CASSLVQGRGTQYF
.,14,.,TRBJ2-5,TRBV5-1,TGCGCCAGCAGCTTGGGACACGAGCGGGAGACCCAGTACTTC,CASSLGHERETQYF
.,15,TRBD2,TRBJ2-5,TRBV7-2,TGTGCCAGCAGCCCCCCGGGACTAGGGGGGTTGGCCCAGTACTTC,CASSPPGLGGLAQYF
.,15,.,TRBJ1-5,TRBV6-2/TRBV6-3,TGTGCCAGCAGTAACCCCCCGGGGTCCGGTCAGCCCCAGCATTTT,CASSNPPGSGQPQHF
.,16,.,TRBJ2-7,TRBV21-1,TGTGCCAGCAGCAAAGGAGATAGAGGGTTTGGAAACGAGCAGTACTTC,CASSKGDRGFGNEQYF
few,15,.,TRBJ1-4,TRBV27,TGTGCCAGCAGTTTGCGTTTTAGGGGTAATGAAAAACTGTTTTTT,CASSLRFRGNEKLFF
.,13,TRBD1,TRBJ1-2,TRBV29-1,TGCAGCGTCGATAACAGGGGCCTCTATGGCTACACCTTC,CSVDNRGLYGYTF
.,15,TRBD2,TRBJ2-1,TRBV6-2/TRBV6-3,TGTGCCAGCAGTTACTCGAAACTAGCGGGGAGGGGGCAGTTCTTC,CASSYSKLAGRGQFF
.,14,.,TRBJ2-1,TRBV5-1,TGCGCCAGCAGCTTGGGCGGACAGTTCAATGAGCAGTTCTTC,CASSLGGQFNEQFF
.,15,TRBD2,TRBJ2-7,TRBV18,TGTGCCAGCTCACCACCGGCTAGCGGGATCTACGAGCAGTACTTC,CASSPPASGIYEQYF
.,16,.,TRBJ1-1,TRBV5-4,TGTGCCAGCAGCTTGGCCCGAAGCAGGGGGAACACTGAAGCTTTCTTT,CASSLARSRGNTEAFF
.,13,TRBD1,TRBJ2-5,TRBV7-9,TGTGCCAGCAGACTGACAGGGGAAGAGACCCAGTACTTC,CASRLTGEETQYF
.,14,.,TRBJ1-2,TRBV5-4,TGTGCCAGCAGCACGCTACAGGATAACTATGGCTACACCTTC,CASSTLQDNYGYTF
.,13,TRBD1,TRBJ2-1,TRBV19,TGTGCCACCTCGACAGGGGGCTACAATGAGCAGTTCTTC,CATSTGGYNEQFF
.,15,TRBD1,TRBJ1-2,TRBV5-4,TGTGCCAGCAGGACCCAGGGACAGGGGGCGTACGGCTACACCTTC,CASRTQGQGAYGYTF
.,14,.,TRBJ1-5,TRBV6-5,TGTGCCAGCACCCTGGAGGGGGGGAATCAGCCCCAGCATTTT,CASTLEGGNQPQHF
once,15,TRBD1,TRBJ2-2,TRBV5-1,TGCGCCAGCAGCCCCGGACAGGGGAGCACCGGGGAGCTGTTTTTT,CASSPGQGSTGELFF
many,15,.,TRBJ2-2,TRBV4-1,TGCGCCAGCAGCCAAGGAGGCCCATCCACCGGGGAGCTGTTTTTT,CASSQGGPSTGELFF
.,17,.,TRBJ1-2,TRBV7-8,TGTGCCAGCAGCTTAGTTCAGAGCAGGTCTTCCAACTATGGCTACACCTTC,CASSLVQSRSSNYGYTF
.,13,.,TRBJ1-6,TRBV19,TGTGCCGCCAGGCAGGCTTTGAATTCACCCCTCCACTTT,CAARQALNSPLHF
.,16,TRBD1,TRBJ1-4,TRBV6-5,TGTGCCAGCAGTTTCTCCAAGGGACAGGGGAATGAAAAACTGTTTTTT,CASSFSKGQGNEKLFF